The rows below give T cell receptor beta chains drawn from one sample of a study of blood T cells in healthy people across ages. TCRdb redid the calling of the 5' RACE reads with MiXCR, one entry per CDR3 protein. Here the sample spans roughly 1.5 million distinct CDR3 sequences, 40% to 45% being singletons. Sequencing was carried out using blood. All receptors derive from a woman between 18 and 29 years old in good health. CDR3s include the opening cysteine and the closing phenylalanine or tryptophan. D genes are given only for firm matches. The size field is filled for only some rows; it gives once, few, many or a size class.

D gene	V gene	clone size	J gene	CDR3 DNA	CDR3 protein
NA	TRBV20-1	once	TRBJ2-7	TGCAGTGCCTCGACAGGTACCCTTGACGAGCAGTACTTC	CSASTGTLDEQYF
TRBD1	TRBV28	few	TRBJ1-2	TGTGCCAGCAGGGAGGACAGGGGGGTTATCTATGGCTACACCTTC	CASREDRGVIYGYTF
NA	TRBV29-1	NA	TRBJ1-4	TGCAGCGTTGGGGCGCCAGAACCTAATGAAAAACTGTTTTTT	CSVGAPEPNEKLFF
NA	TRBV6-6	NA	TRBJ2-1	TGTGCCAGCAGCAACGCGGGTACGACGCGGGAAGAGACCCAGTTCTTC	CASSNAGTTREETQFF
NA	TRBV6-5	NA	TRBJ2-7	TGTGCCAGCAGTTACTCTCAGGGATCCTACAATGAGCAGTACTTC	CASSYSQGSYNEQYF
TRBD2	TRBV6-5	NA	TRBJ2-1	TGTGCCAGCAGTTACGGGACTAGCGCTTACAATGAGCAGTTCTTC	CASSYGTSAYNEQFF
NA	TRBV7-9	NA	TRBJ2-5	TGTGCCAGCAGCTTAGGCGTCAGGTGCCAAGAGACCCAGTACTTC	CASSLGVRCQETQYF
NA	TRBV12-3/TRBV12-4	NA	TRBJ1-4	TGTGCCAGCAGTTTTGCAGAAGAAGAACTGTTTTTT	CASSFAEEELFF
NA	TRBV6-5	NA	TRBJ2-7	TGTGTCAGCAGTCTACCGGGCTGGGAGCAGTACTTC	CVSSLPGWEQYF
NA	TRBV12-3/TRBV12-4	few	TRBJ1-1	TGTGCCAGCAGGGACACTTTGAACACTGAAGCTTTCTTT	CASRDTLNTEAFF
NA	TRBV29-1	few	TRBJ2-7	TGCAGCGCCGAAGGGGACGGGTCCTACGAGCAGTACTTC	CSAEGDGSYEQYF
TRBD2	TRBV27	few	TRBJ2-7	TGTGCCAGCAGTTTAAGTAGCGGGAGGGTTTCCTACGAGCAGTACTTC	CASSLSSGRVSYEQYF
TRBD2	TRBV10-3	many	TRBJ2-7	TGTGCCATCAGTGCAGCGGGAGGCTCCTACGAGCAGTACTTC	CAISAAGGSYEQYF
TRBD1	TRBV10-3	NA	TRBJ2-5	TGTGCCATCAGTGAGGTTACCGGGACAGGACCAAGCAATGAGCAGTACTTC	CAISEVTGTGPSNEQYF
NA	TRBV3-1	NA	TRBJ2-3	TGTGCCAGCAGCCAAGAAAGGTTTAGGGCGATTAAGGATACGCAGTATTTT	CASSQERFRAIKDTQYF
TRBD2	TRBV14	NA	TRBJ2-7	TGTGCCAGCAGCCAAGATAGGTTGGCTAGCGGGATCTACGAGCAGTACTTC	CASSQDRLASGIYEQYF
TRBD1	TRBV7-2	few	TRBJ1-2	TGTGCCAGCAGCTTCACGACAGGGGGCTCTGGCTACACCTTC	CASSFTTGGSGYTF
TRBD1	TRBV3-1	NA	TRBJ1-4	TGTGCCAGCAGCCAACAGGGGGCGCATACGCTGTTTTTT	CASSQQGAHTLFF
NA	TRBV20-1	NA	TRBJ2-1	TGCAGTGCAAAGGACAGCTCCAGCTCCTACGAGCAGTTCTTC	CSAKDSSSSYEQFF
TRBD2	TRBV7-2	many	TRBJ2-3	TGTGCCAGCAGCTCCTCGACTAGCGGGAGTGCAGATACGCAGTATTTT	CASSSSTSGSADTQYF
TRBD2	TRBV4-3	few	TRBJ2-7	TGCGCCAGCAGCCAAGTTCACCTAGCGGGAGTATACGAGCAGTACTTC	CASSQVHLAGVYEQYF
TRBD1	TRBV29-1	few	TRBJ1-6	TGCAGCGTTCTCACAGGGGCAGGTTCACCCCTCCACTTT	CSVLTGAGSPLHF
NA	TRBV7-2	many	TRBJ2-3	TGTGCCAGCAGCTTAGATCGGGAAGATACGCAGTATTTT	CASSLDREDTQYF
NA	TRBV7-9	few	TRBJ2-1	TGTGCCAGTGGGGGGCGTTTATCTGATGAGCAGTTCTTC	CASGGRLSDEQFF
TRBD2	TRBV20-1	NA	TRBJ2-1	TGCAGTGCTAGAGCGAGGGAGGGCCTTTCTAATGAGCAGTTCTTC	CSARAREGLSNEQFF
NA	TRBV27	NA	TRBJ1-5	TGTGCCAGCAGTTCCCTAGGTTGGGGGAGCGGACAGCCCCAGCATTTT	CASSSLGWGSGQPQHF
NA	TRBV13	NA	TRBJ2-7	TGTGCCGGCAGCTTATCACCCCACGAGCAGTACTTC	CAGSLSPHEQYF
TRBD2	TRBV11-2	NA	TRBJ2-7	TGTGCCAGCAGCTTATTAGCGGGGACCATAGTCGAGCAGTACTTC	CASSLLAGTIVEQYF
NA	TRBV20-1	NA	TRBJ2-7	TGCAGTGCTAGAGAGGGGACATACTACGAGCAGTACTTC	CSAREGTYYEQYF
TRBD1	TRBV6-5	few	TRBJ2-1	TGTGCCAGCAGTTACTCCGCGGGGACAGGGTATTACAATGAGCAGTTCTTC	CASSYSAGTGYYNEQFF
NA	TRBV5-1	NA	TRBJ1-2	TGCGCCAGCAGCTTGGGGTCCGGGCTCCTTAACTATGGCTACACCTTC	CASSLGSGLLNYGYTF
NA	TRBV11-2	few	TRBJ1-1	TGTGCCAGCAGCTTAGTTAGGGTGGGGAACACTGAAGCTTTCTTT	CASSLVRVGNTEAFF
NA	TRBV10-3	NA	TRBJ2-7	TGTGCCATCAGTGAGTTCGCGGGCACGGACGAGCAGTACTTC	CAISEFAGTDEQYF
NA	TRBV7-9	NA	TRBJ2-3	TGTGCCAGCAGCCCACAGGGTCGGTCAGATACGCAGTATTTT	CASSPQGRSDTQYF
NA	TRBV28	NA	TRBJ2-3	TGTGCCAGCGGGCCCACCAGGGAAGGCACAGATACGCAGTATTTT	CASGPTREGTDTQYF
NA	TRBV9	NA	TRBJ2-5	TGTGCCAGCAGCGTAGGGGACTTCCTCCGGGAGACCCAGTACTTC	CASSVGDFLRETQYF
TRBD1	TRBV27	few	TRBJ2-7	TGTGCCAGCCTAATGACCGGGACAGTAGGCTACAATGAGCAGTACTTC	CASLMTGTVGYNEQYF
TRBD2	TRBV12-5	NA	TRBJ2-1	TGTGCTAGTGGTTCCCAGAGCGGGAGGGCCTTCAATGAGCAGTTCTTC	CASGSQSGRAFNEQFF
NA	TRBV20-1	few	TRBJ2-7	TGCAGTGCTAGTAACCACTTGAACGAGCAGTACTTC	CSASNHLNEQYF
NA	TRBV7-2	NA	TRBJ2-7	TGTGCCAGCAGCTGGGGTCCCCAAGAGGCCCAGTACTTC	CASSWGPQEAQYF
NA	TRBV4-3	NA	TRBJ2-5	TGCGCCAGCAGCCAAGCAACTTTGGGGTACCAAGAGACCCAGTACTTC	CASSQATLGYQETQYF
NA	TRBV9	few	TRBJ2-7	TGTGCCAGCAGCGGATCGGGACGGGACTACGAGCAGTACTTC	CASSGSGRDYEQYF
TRBD1	TRBV20-1	NA	TRBJ2-7	TGCAGTGCTAGCCCAGGGGGCGCCCCCTACGAGCAGTACTTC	CSASPGGAPYEQYF
TRBD2	TRBV4-3	few	TRBJ2-1	TGCGCCAGCAGCCAGCCCCCTGCTAGCGGGAGCGTCTACAATGAGCAGTTCTTC	CASSQPPASGSVYNEQFF
NA	TRBV12-3/TRBV12-4	NA	TRBJ1-4	TGTGCCAGCCGGCCAGGTGTTGATGAAAAACTGTTTTTT	CASRPGVDEKLFF
TRBD1	TRBV4-1	NA	TRBJ2-7	TGCTCCAGCAGCCAAGGTCACAGGGGCTTCTCCTACAATGAGCAGTACTTC	CSSSQGHRGFSYNEQYF
NA	TRBV29-1	NA	TRBJ2-2	TGCAGCGTTGGGGACCGACTGAGCACCGGGGAGCTGTTTTTT	CSVGDRLSTGELFF
NA	TRBV7-8	NA	TRBJ2-7	TGTGCCAGCAGCCGGGGACAAGCGGACGAGCAGTACTTC	CASSRGQADEQYF
TRBD2	TRBV7-8	NA	TRBJ2-7	TGTGCCAGCAGCCATGGGGGGGGACCCTACGAGCAGTACTTC	CASSHGGGPYEQYF
NA	TRBV12-5	NA	TRBJ2-3	TGTGCTAGTGGTCCCCCCGAGGGAATCCTCACAGATGCGCAGTATTTT	CASGPPEGILTDAQYF
NA	TRBV29-1	NA	TRBJ2-7	TGCAGCGGTCAGGACACCTACAATGAGCAGTACTTC	CSGQDTYNEQYF
NA	TRBV27	NA	TRBJ2-7	TGTGCCAGCAGCCTTACCGACTGGAACAATGAGCAGTACTTC	CASSLTDWNNEQYF
NA	TRBV9	NA	TRBJ1-2	TGTGCCAGCAGCGTAGCTCCCAGGGAGGGTGGCTACACCTTC	CASSVAPREGGYTF
NA	TRBV25-1	NA	TRBJ2-1	TGTGCCAGCAGTGAAAAGTTCCATGAGCAGTTCTTC	CASSEKFHEQFF
NA	TRBV6-5	NA	TRBJ1-6	TGTGCCAGCAGTTACGCGCGGCACTACTATAATTCACCCCTCCACTTT	CASSYARHYYNSPLHF
NA	TRBV7-2	few	TRBJ2-7	TGTGCCAGCAGCTTAGGAGGCAGGGTGCAATCCTACGAGCAGTACTTC	CASSLGGRVQSYEQYF
NA	TRBV24-1	few	TRBJ2-1	TGTGCCACCAGTGATTCCCGGTCTACTGGCAATGAGCAGTTCTTC	CATSDSRSTGNEQFF
NA	TRBV28	few	TRBJ2-5	TGTGCCAGCAGTGCCCTCGGAGGTTTGGAGACCCAGTACTTC	CASSALGGLETQYF
NA	TRBV18	NA	TRBJ2-5	TGTGCCAGCTCATCCACGGACAGTAATGAGCAGTACTTC	CASSSTDSNEQYF
TRBD2	TRBV6-2/TRBV6-3	NA	TRBJ2-1	TGTGCCAGCGCGCCGGGACTGGGGGGGGAGCAGTTCTTC	CASAPGLGGEQFF